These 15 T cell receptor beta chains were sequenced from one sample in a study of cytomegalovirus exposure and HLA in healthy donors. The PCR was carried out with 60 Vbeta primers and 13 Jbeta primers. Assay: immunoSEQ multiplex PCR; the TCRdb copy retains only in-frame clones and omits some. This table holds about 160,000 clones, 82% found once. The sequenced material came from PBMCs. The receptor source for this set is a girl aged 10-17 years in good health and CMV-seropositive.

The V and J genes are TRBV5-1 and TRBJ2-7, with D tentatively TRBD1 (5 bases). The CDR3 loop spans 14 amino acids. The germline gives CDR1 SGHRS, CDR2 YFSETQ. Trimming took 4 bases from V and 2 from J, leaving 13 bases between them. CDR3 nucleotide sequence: TGCGCCAGCAGCGAAGGGGCCGCCCCCTACGAGCAGTACTTC. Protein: CASSEGAAPYEQYF. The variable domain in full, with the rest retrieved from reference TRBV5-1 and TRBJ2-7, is KAGVTQTPRYLIKTRGQQVTLSCSPISGHRSVSWYQQTPGQGLQFLFEYFSETQRNKGNFPGRFSGRQFSNSRSEMNVSTLELGDSALYLCASSEGAAPYEQYFGPGTRLTVT.

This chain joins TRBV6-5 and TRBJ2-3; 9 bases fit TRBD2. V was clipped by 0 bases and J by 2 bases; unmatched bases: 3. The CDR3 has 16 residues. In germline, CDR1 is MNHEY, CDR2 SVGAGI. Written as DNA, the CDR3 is TGTGCCAGCAGTTACTCCGGGACTAGCTACACAGATACGCAGTATTTT. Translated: CASSYSGTSYTDTQYF.

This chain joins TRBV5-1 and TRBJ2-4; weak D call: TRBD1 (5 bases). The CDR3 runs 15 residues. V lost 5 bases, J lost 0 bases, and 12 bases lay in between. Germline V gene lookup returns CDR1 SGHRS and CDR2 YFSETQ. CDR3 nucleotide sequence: TGCGCCAGCAGTGGACACTTCTTAGCCAAAAACATTCAGTACTTC. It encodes CASSGHFLAKNIQYF.

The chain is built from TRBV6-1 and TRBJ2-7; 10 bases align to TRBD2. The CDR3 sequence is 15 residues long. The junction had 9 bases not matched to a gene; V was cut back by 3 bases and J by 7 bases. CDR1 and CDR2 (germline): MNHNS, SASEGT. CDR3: CASSDTAGGPREQYF. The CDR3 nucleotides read TGTGCCAGCAGTGATACAGCGGGAGGGCCGAGGGAGCAGTACTTC.

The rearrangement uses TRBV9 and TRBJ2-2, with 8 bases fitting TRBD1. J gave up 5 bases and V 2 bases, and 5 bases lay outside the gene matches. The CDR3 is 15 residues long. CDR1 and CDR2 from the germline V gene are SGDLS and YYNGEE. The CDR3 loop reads CASSVGQGHTGELFF. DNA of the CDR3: TGTGCCAGCAGCGTCGGACAGGGTCATACCGGGGAGCTGTTTTTT.

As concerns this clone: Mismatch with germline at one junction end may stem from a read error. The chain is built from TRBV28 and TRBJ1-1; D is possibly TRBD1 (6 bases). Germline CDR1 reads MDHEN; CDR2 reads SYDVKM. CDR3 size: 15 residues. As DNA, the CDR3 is TGTGCCAGCAGTTTTCTGTCAGGGGTGAATACTGAAGCTTTCTTT. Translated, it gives CASSFLSGVNTEAFF.

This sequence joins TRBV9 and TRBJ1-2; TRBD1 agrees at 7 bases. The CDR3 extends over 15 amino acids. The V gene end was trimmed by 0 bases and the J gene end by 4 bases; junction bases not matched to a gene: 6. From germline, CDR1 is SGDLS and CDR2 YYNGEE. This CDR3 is CASSVGGAGGYGYTF. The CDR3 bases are TGTGCCAGCAGCGTAGGCGGGGCAGGGGGCTATGGCTACACCTTC.

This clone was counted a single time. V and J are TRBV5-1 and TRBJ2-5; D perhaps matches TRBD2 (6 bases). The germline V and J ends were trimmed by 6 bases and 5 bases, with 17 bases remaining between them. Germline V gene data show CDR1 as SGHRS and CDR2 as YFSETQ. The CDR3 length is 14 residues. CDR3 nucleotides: TGCGCCAGCACTATCGGGGGTCCCCGGGAGACCCAGTACTTC. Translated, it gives CASTIGGPRETQYF.

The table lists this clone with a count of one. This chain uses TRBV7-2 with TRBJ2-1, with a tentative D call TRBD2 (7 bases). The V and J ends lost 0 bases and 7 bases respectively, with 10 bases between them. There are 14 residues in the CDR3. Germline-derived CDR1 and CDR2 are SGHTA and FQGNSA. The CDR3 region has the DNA TGTGCCAGCAGCTTAGCGGGGGGGCAGAATGAGCAGTTCTTC. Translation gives CASSLAGGQNEQFF.

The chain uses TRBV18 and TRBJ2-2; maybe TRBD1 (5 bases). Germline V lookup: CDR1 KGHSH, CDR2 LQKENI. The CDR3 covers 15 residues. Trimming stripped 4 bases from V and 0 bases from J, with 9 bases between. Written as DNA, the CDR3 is TGTGCCAGCTCACAAGGGGTATCGAACACCGGGGAGCTGTTTTTT. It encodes CASSQGVSNTGELFF.

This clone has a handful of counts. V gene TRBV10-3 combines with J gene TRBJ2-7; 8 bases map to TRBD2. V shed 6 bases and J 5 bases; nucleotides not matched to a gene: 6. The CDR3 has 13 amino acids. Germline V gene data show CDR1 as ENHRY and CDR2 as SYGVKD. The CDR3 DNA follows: TGTGCCATCAGACCGGGACTAGACGACGAGCAGTACTTC. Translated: CAIRPGLDDEQYF.

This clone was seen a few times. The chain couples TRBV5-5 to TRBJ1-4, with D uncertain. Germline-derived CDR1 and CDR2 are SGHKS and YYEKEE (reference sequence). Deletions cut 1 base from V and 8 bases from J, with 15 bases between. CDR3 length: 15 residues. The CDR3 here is CASSLWTEAGEKLFF. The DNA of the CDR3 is TGTGCCAGCAGCTTGTGGACTGAGGCTGGGGAAAAACTGTTTTTT.

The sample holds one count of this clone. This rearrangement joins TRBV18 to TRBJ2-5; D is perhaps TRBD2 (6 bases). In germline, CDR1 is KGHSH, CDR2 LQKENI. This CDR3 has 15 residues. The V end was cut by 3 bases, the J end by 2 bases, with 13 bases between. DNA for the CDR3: TGTGCCAGCTCACCGAGGCGGGATTTACAAGAGACCCAGTACTTC. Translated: CASSPRRDLQETQYF.

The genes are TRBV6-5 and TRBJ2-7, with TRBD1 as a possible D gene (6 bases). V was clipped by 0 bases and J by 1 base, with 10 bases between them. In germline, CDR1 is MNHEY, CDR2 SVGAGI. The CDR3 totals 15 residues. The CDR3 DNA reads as TGTGCCAGCAGTTACTCGTTCAGGGGTTCCTACGAGCAGTACTTC. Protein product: CASSYSFRGSYEQYF.

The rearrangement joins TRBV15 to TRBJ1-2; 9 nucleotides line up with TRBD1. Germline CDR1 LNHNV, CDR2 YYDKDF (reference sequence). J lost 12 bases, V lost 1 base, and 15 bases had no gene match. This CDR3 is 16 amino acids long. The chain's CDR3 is CATSRGGIRTGETNTF. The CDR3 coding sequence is TGTGCCACCAGCAGAGGCGGGATCCGGACAGGGGAAACGAACACCTTC.